The 15 T cell receptor beta chains below were found in one sample sequenced in a study of T cells in Graves' hyperthyroidism and ophthalmopathy. RNA transcripts provided the source from which TCR beta CDR3 regions were amplified. First-round RT-PCR with HTBI primers amplified the TCR CDR3 region. TCRdb reprocessed the multiplex PCR reads with MiXCR, giving one entry per CDR3 protein. The data hold about 640,000 distinct CDR3 sequences, with 13% to 15% observed a single time. Sequencing was carried out using blood. The receptors were gathered from a woman aged 45 to 65 with Graves' ophthalmopathy.

This clonotype has ten or more counts. J is TRBJ2-5 and V is TRBV20-1; 8 bases fit TRBD1. The CDR3 consists of 17 residues. J gave up 4 bases and V 3 bases, and 16 bases lay outside the gene matches. Germline V CDR1 and CDR2: DFQATT, SNEGSKA (reference sequence). CDR3 residues: CSARIVVFGRGLETQYF. The CDR3 nucleotides are TGCAGTGCTAGGATTGTGGTCTTTGGCAGGGGGCTAGAGACCCAGTACTTC.

The chain joins TRBV20-1 to TRBJ1-2; D may be TRBD1 (5 bases). This CDR3 has 12 amino acids. Trimming pared 5 bases from V and 2 bases from J, leaving 9 bases between. CDR1 is DFQATT, CDR2 SNEGSKA, per germline (reference sequence). CDR3 nucleotides: TGCAGTGCTGAGGGGCAGAACTATGGCTACACCTTC. Translated, it gives CSAEGQNYGYTF.

This clonotype was picked up many times. The chain combines TRBV18 with TRBJ2-7; 9 nucleotides line up with TRBD1. Unmatched junction bases numbered 8, after V lost 3 bases and J lost 2 bases. CDR3 length: 16 residues. Germline V gene data show CDR1 as KGHSH and CDR2 as LQKENI. In DNA form, the CDR3 reads TGTGCCAGCTCACCGGCGAACAGGGGGCGCCCCTACGAGCAGTACTTC. Translated: CASSPANRGRPYEQYF. Full variable domain (rest looked up from reference TRBV18 and TRBJ2-7): NAGVMQNPRHLVRRRGQEARLRCSPMKGHSHVYWYRQLPEEGLKFMVYLQKENIIDESGMPKERFSAEFPKEGPSILRIQQVVRGDSAAYFCASSPANRGRPYEQYFGPGTRLTVT.

Details on this clonotype: A read error may explain this, as a much larger clone is one base away. The chain uses TRBV28 and TRBJ2-6; the D is unclear. Germline loops: CDR1 MDHEN, CDR2 SYDVKM. The CDR3 extends over 15 amino acids. Trimming shortened V by 2 bases and J by 2 bases, and 7 bases separated the two germline ends. CDR3 loop: CASSLVGTGANVLTF. Here the CDR3 DNA reads TGTGCCAGCAGTTTAGTAGGGACTGGGGCCAACGTCCTGACTTTC.

This clonotype was detected many times. The chain is built from TRBV7-6 and TRBJ2-3; 13 nucleotides align to TRBD2. Germline lookup yields CDR1 SGHVS and CDR2 FNYEAQ. The trim removed 6 bases at V and 2 bases at J, leaving 11 bases unmatched. The CDR3 sequence is 18 residues long. The CDR3 coding sequence is TGTGCCAGCAGACCATTACCGGGACTAGCGGGAATCACAGATACGCAGTATTTT. This gives the protein CASRPLPGLAGITDTQYF.

The V gene is TRBV19, the J gene TRBJ2-1; D unresolved. There are 15 residues in the CDR3. The germline V and J ends were trimmed by 5 bases and 0 bases, with 11 bases remaining between them. Germline assignment: CDR1 LNHDA and CDR2 SQIVND (reference sequence). DNA for the CDR3: TGTGCCAGTAGTTTCAGGCGACCCTCCTACAATGAGCAGTTCTTC. Translation gives CASSFRRPSYNEQFF. The variable domain in full, completed from reference TRBV19 and TRBJ2-1, reads DGGITQSPKYLFRKEGQNVTLSCEQNLNHDAMYWYRQDPGQGLRLIYYSQIVNDFQKGDIAEGYSVSREKKESFPLTVTSAQKNPTAFYLCASSFRRPSYNEQFFGPGTRLTVL.

To note about this clonotype: Sequence at one end of the junction differs from germline and may be a read error. This sequence joins TRBV5-1 and TRBJ1-5; D ambiguous. CDR3 length equals 15 residues. Germline V gives CDR1 SGHRS, CDR2 YFSETQ. The CDR3 nucleotides read TGCGCCGGCAGCTCCGAGGGTAGTCTCAATCAGCCCCAGCATTTT. This sequence encodes CAGSSEGSLNQPQHF.

This clonotype has at least ten counts. The rearrangement joins TRBV20-1 to TRBJ2-1; D is unclear. V shed 0 bases and J shed 4 bases, with 10 bases lying between them. The CDR3 length is 14 residues. The germline V gene has CDR1 DFQATT and CDR2 SNEGSKA (reference sequence). This CDR3 is CSARDPESYNEQFF. For the CDR3, the DNA is TGCAGTGCTAGAGACCCCGAGTCTTACAATGAGCAGTTCTTC.

CDR3 residues: CASSYQLARETQYF. CDR3 coding DNA: TGTGCCAGCAGTTACCAACTAGCGCGGGAGACCCAGTACTTC. The chain joins TRBV6-2 or TRBV6-3 to TRBJ2-5; 7 bases agree with TRBD2. Germline trimming cut 2 bases from V and 5 bases from J; bases unmatched to any gene: 5. CDR1 and CDR2 from the germline V gene are MNHEY and SVGEGT. This CDR3 has 14 amino acids.

This clonotype has ten or more counts. The chain links TRBV12-3 or TRBV12-4 to TRBJ2-1, with D perhaps TRBD1 (6 bases). CDR3 length: 13 amino acids. The V end was cut by 6 bases, the J end by 3 bases, with 9 bases between. CDR3 in DNA: TGTGCCAGCAGCCGGACAGTCTACAATGAGCAGTTCTTC. Translated, it gives CASSRTVYNEQFF.

This clonotype was detected ten times or more. The rearrangement uses TRBV6-2 or TRBV6-3 and TRBJ1-1; D is perhaps TRBD1 (5 bases). V lost 7 bases and J 4 bases, leaving 16 bases between the germline ends. Germline lookup yields CDR1 MNHEY and CDR2 SVGEGT. The CDR3 contains 14 residues. DNA for the CDR3: TGTGCCAGCATCCCATGGGGGGGGACCACTGAAGCTTTCTTT. It translates to CASIPWGGTTEAFF.

This clonotype was picked up a small number of times. The rearrangement joins TRBV19 to TRBJ2-7, with D hard to call. The CDR3 consists of 13 residues. Germline values: CDR1 LNHDA, CDR2 SQIVND (reference sequence). Trimming took 5 bases from V and 7 from J, leaving 15 bases between them. The CDR3 bases are TGTGCCAGTAGTGAAGGGTTTGTACGGGAGCAGTACTTC. This encodes CASSEGFVREQYF.

This clonotype was counted many times. V usage is TRBV28 and J usage is TRBJ2-2; 9 bases align to TRBD2. The length of the CDR3 is 17 residues. The V gene end was trimmed by 4 bases and the J gene end by 1 base; junction bases not matched to a gene: 7. From germline, CDR1 is MDHEN and CDR2 SYDVKM. CDR3 sequence reads: CASSYPLAGLNTGELFF. CDR3 bases: TGTGCCAGCAGTTATCCTCTAGCGGGATTGAACACCGGGGAGCTGTTTTTT.

This clonotype was seen at least ten times. V is TRBV28 and J is TRBJ2-7, with TRBD1 identical over 7 bases. The CDR3 is 15 amino acids. CDR1 is MDHEN and CDR2 is SYDVKM in the germline V gene. The junction had 4 bases not matched to a gene; V was cut back by 2 bases and J by 0 bases. This chain's CDR3 is CASSLGTANSYEQYF. CDR3 sequence (DNA): TGTGCCAGCAGTTTAGGGACAGCCAACTCCTACGAGCAGTACTTC.

In this sample, this clonotype turned up many times. The chain has TRBV7-9 and TRBJ2-6; D ambiguous. This CDR3 is built from 13 residues. Germline values: CDR1 SEHNR, CDR2 FQNEAQ (reference sequence). The V gene lost 3 bases and the J gene lost 4 bases, with 4 bases spanning the gap. CDR3 region: CASSFDGANVLTF. CDR3 nucleotides: TGTGCCAGCAGCTTTGACGGGGCCAACGTCCTGACTTTC.